This passage covers 17 T cell receptor beta chains from one sample sequenced in a study of shared clonotypes between healthy human individuals. Profiled with immunoSEQ multiplex PCR; TCRdb holds only in-frame clones, not every one. The table includes about 2.1 million clones, just under 95% detected once. CD8 cells regarded as naive lacked CD45RO, were positively chosen for CCR7, and omitted terminally differentiated effector memory CD45RA+ cells. The sequencing input was naive CD8+ T cells from PBMCs. These receptors originate from a young man in good health. Some clones in this sample may be carry-over from other donors' samples.

The chain couples TRBV25-1 to TRBJ2-1; D unclear. The CDR3 runs 14 residues. Germline V gives CDR1 MGHDK, CDR2 SYGVNS. Trimming removed 6 bases from V and 4 bases from J, with 13 bases in between. The CDR3 region is CASSLRTDYNEQFF. Written as DNA, the CDR3 is TGTGCCAGCAGCTTAAGGACCGATTACAATGAGCAGTTCTTC.

This clone showed up just once. The chain links TRBV19 to TRBJ2-1, with D perhaps given as TRBD1 or TRBD2 (5 bases each). Per the germline V gene, CDR1 is LNHDA and CDR2 is SQIVND (reference sequence). The CDR3 loop spans 14 amino acids. Deletions cut 4 bases from V and 2 bases from J, with 9 bases between. The DNA of the CDR3 is TGTGCCAGTAGTACCCCGGGACCCTACAATGAGCAGTTCTTC. Protein product: CASSTPGPYNEQFF.

The J gene is TRBJ1-5, the V gene TRBV19, with unresolved D. The CDR3 is 15 residues long. Looked up from germline, CDR1 is LNHDA and CDR2 is SQIVND (reference sequence). With 6 bases removed from V and 0 bases from J, the gap between germline ends came to 12 bases. DNA of the CDR3: TGTGCCAGTAGGGCCGGACTGTATAGCAATCAGCCCCAGCATTTT. This gives the protein CASRAGLYSNQPQHF.

The chain carries TRBV6-1 and TRBJ2-3; tentatively, D is TRBD2 (6 bases). V was cut by 0 bases and J by 2 bases, with 9 bases left in between. CDR3 length equals 15 residues. Germline V gene sequence: CDR1 MNHNS, CDR2 SASEGT. The CDR3 sequence: CASSEAGRLTDTQYF. CDR3 coding DNA: TGTGCCAGCAGTGAAGCTGGGAGGCTCACAGATACGCAGTATTTT.

J is TRBJ2-2 and V is TRBV5-1; the match to TRBD2 covers 10 bases. Germline CDR1 and CDR2: SGHRS and YFSETQ. The CDR3 spans 17 residues. J was trimmed by 4 bases and V by 4 bases; bases with no gene match: 10. In DNA form, the CDR3 reads TGCGCCAGCAGCCAGATTTCTAGCGGGAGTGTCACCGGGGAGCTGTTTTTT. It yields the protein CASSQISSGSVTGELFF. The full variable domain, its missing parts supplied by reference TRBV5-1 and TRBJ2-2, is KAGVTQTPRYLIKTRGQQVTLSCSPISGHRSVSWYQQTPGQGLQFLFEYFSETQRNKGNFPGRFSGRQFSNSRSEMNVSTLELGDSALYLCASSQISSGSVTGELFFGEGSRLTVL.

In DNA form, the CDR3 reads TGTGCCAGCAGTTTGGGCAGCGCCCGCTCCTACGAGCAGTACTTC. This sequence encodes CASSLGSARSYEQYF. V usage is TRBV28 and J usage is TRBJ2-7; no clear D. Germline lookup yields CDR1 MDHEN and CDR2 SYDVKM. This CDR3 contains 15 residues. V was cut by 3 bases and J by 0 bases, with 12 bases left in between. Full variable domain (missing parts from reference TRBV28 and TRBJ2-7): DVKVTQSSRYLVKRTGEKVFLECVQDMDHENMFWYRQDPGLGLRLIYFSYDVKMKEKGDIPEGYSVSREKKERFSLILESASTNQTSMYLCASSLGSARSYEQYFGPGTRLTVT.

This clone was detected only a few times. This chain links TRBV19 with TRBJ2-7; unclear D gene. The V gene's germline CDR1 is LNHDA and CDR2 SQIVND (reference sequence). The CDR3 spans 12 residues. Deletions cut 5 bases from V and 3 bases from J, with 8 bases between. DNA for the CDR3: TGTGCCAGTAGTGCCGTCGACTACGAGCAGTACTTC. The encoded protein is CASSAVDYEQYF.

This chain uses TRBV15 with TRBJ1-1, with 7 bases lining up with TRBD1. V trimming: 7 bases; J trimming: 4 bases; junction bases outside the gene matches: 6. The germline CDR1 and CDR2 sequences are LNHNV and YYDKDF (reference sequence). The CDR3 is 13 amino acids. CDR3 region: CATIDRAATEAFF. DNA of the CDR3: TGTGCCACCATCGACAGGGCCGCCACTGAAGCTTTCTTT.

This chain connects TRBV28 to TRBJ1-2, with D tentatively TRBD1 (6 bases). Trimming cost V 1 base and J 1 base, with 10 bases left between them. The CDR3 loop spans 15 amino acids. The V gene's germline CDR1 is MDHEN and CDR2 SYDVKM. The CDR3 nucleotides are TGTGCCAGCAGTTTATCTGACAGGAGTAACTATGGCTACACCTTC. It codes for CASSLSDRSNYGYTF.

A single count supports this clone. This chain links TRBV2 with TRBJ2-7; 9 bases match TRBD1. There are 17 residues in the CDR3. The V gene's germline CDR1 is SNHLY and CDR2 FYNNEI. J gave up 3 bases and V 4 bases, and 13 bases lay outside the gene matches. The CDR3 DNA follows: TGTGCCAGCAGTGGAGGGACAGGGACATTCCCTAGCTACGAGCAGTACTTC. Its translation: CASSGGTGTFPSYEQYF.

The chain links TRBV28 to TRBJ2-3, with TRBD2 matching over 8 bases. CDR3 size: 15 residues. Germline lookup yields CDR1 MDHEN and CDR2 SYDVKM. The ends lost 8 bases at V and 4 bases at J; junction bases unmatched: 11. This CDR3 is CASLGWDGGADTQYF. CDR3 coding DNA: TGTGCCAGCTTGGGGTGGGACGGGGGGGCAGATACGCAGTATTTT. Supplemented by reference TRBV28 and TRBJ2-3, the full variable domain reads DVKVTQSSRYLVKRTGEKVFLECVQDMDHENMFWYRQDPGLGLRLIYFSYDVKMKEKGDIPEGYSVSREKKERFSLILESASTNQTSMYLCASLGWDGGADTQYFGPGTRLTVL.

The gene calls are TRBV4-3 and TRBJ2-5; maybe TRBD2 (5 bases). Trimming removed 1 base from V and 3 bases from J, with 15 bases in between. The CDR3 sequence is 16 residues long. Looked up from germline, CDR1 is LGHNA and CDR2 is YSLEER. The CDR3 is CASSQGLPTGEETQYF. In DNA form, the CDR3 reads TGCGCCAGCAGCCAAGGTCTCCCGACCGGGGAAGAGACCCAGTACTTC.

The chain employs TRBV5-6 and TRBJ2-2; D is perhaps TRBD1 (6 bases). The germline V gene has CDR1 SGHDT and CDR2 YYEEEE. There are 15 residues in the CDR3. Between the trimmed V and J ends, which lost 3 bases and 6 bases, there was a span of 15 bases. CDR3 nucleotides: TGTGCCAGCAGCTCACCCGGACAGATCTCCGGGGAGCTGTTTTTT. This translates into CASSSPGQISGELFF.

This clone was picked up one time. The rearrangement joins TRBV7-9 to TRBJ1-2, with 7 positions matching TRBD1. The CDR3 is 14 residues long. Trimming removed 5 bases from V and 3 bases from J; junction bases left unmatched: 6. The germline CDR1 and CDR2 sequences are SEHNR and FQNEAQ (reference sequence). CDR3 nucleotide sequence: TGTGCCAGCAGCACTCCAACAGGGGACTATGGCTACACCTTC. This gives the protein CASSTPTGDYGYTF. Together with reference TRBV7-9 and TRBJ1-2, the CDR3 gives the full variable domain: DTGVSQNPRHKITKRGQNVTFRCDPISEHNRLYWYRQTLGQGPEFLTYFQNEAQLEKSRLLSDRFSAERPKGSFSTLEIQRTEQGDSAMYLCASSTPTGDYGYTFGSGTRLTVV.

In its sample, this clone was seen once. This sequence joins TRBV14 and TRBJ2-7; TRBD2 matches at 9 bases. J gave up 3 bases and V 2 bases, and 2 bases lay outside the gene matches. The CDR3 is made up of 14 amino acids. Germline V gene data show CDR1 as SGHDN and CDR2 as FVKESK. CDR3: CASSQWREGYEQYF. The CDR3 DNA reads as TGTGCCAGCAGCCAATGGCGGGAGGGCTACGAGCAGTACTTC.

A note on this clone: Within the sample, other DNA sequences also encode this same CDR3. The rearrangement joins TRBV15 to TRBJ2-1; 8 nucleotides agree with TRBD2. V gave up 1 base and J gave up 0 bases; unmatched junction bases: 2. The CDR3 is made up of 16 amino acids. The germline V gene encodes CDR1 LNHNV and CDR2 YYDKDF (reference sequence). As DNA, the CDR3 is TGTGCCACCAGCAGAGGACGGGAGGGCTCCTACAATGAGCAGTTCTTC. This sequence encodes CATSRGREGSYNEQFF.

The chain carries TRBV27 and TRBJ2-5; 8 bases are a match to TRBD2. The CDR3 spans 15 residues. Germline CDR1 reads MNHEY; CDR2 reads SMNVEV (reference sequence). J lost 2 bases, V lost 6 bases, and 8 bases had no gene match. CDR3 loop: CASSPELAVQETQYF. CDR3 DNA: TGTGCCAGCAGCCCAGAACTAGCGGTGCAAGAGACCCAGTACTTC.